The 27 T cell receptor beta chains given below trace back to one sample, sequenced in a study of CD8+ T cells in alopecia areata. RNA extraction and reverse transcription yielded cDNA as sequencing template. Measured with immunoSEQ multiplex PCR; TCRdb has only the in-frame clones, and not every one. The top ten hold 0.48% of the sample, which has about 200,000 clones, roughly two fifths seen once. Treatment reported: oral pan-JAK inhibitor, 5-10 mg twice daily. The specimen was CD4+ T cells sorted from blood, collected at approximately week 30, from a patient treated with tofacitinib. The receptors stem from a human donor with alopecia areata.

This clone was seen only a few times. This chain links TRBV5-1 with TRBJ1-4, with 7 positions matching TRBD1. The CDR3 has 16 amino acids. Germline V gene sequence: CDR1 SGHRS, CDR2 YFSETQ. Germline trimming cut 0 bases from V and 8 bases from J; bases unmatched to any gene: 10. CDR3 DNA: TGCGCCAGCAGCTTGGGAGCCGCGGACAGGAACGAAAAACTGTTTTTT. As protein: CASSLGAADRNEKLFF. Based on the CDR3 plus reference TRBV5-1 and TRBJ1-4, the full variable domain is KAGVTQTPRYLIKTRGQQVTLSCSPISGHRSVSWYQQTPGQGLQFLFEYFSETQRNKGNFPGRFSGRQFSNSRSEMNVSTLELGDSALYLCASSLGAADRNEKLFFGSGTQLSVL.

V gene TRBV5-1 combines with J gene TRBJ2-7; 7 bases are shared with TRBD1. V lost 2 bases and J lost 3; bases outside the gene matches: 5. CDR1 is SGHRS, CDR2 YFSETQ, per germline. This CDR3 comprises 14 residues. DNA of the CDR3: TGCGCCAGCAGCTTTAACCGGGACAGCTACGAGCAGTACTTC. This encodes CASSFNRDSYEQYF. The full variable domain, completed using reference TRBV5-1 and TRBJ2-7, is KAGVTQTPRYLIKTRGQQVTLSCSPISGHRSVSWYQQTPGQGLQFLFEYFSETQRNKGNFPGRFSGRQFSNSRSEMNVSTLELGDSALYLCASSFNRDSYEQYFGPGTRLTVT.

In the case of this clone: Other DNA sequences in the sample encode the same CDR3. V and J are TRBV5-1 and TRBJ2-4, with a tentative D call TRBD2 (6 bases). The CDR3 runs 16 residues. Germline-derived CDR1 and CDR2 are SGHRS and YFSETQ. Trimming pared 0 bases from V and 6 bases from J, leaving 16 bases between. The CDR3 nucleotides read TGCGCCAGCAGCTTGGGAAGTGCGGGAACGACAAACATTCAGTACTTC. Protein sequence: CASSLGSAGTTNIQYF. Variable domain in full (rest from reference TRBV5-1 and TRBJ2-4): KAGVTQTPRYLIKTRGQQVTLSCSPISGHRSVSWYQQTPGQGLQFLFEYFSETQRNKGNFPGRFSGRQFSNSRSEMNVSTLELGDSALYLCASSLGSAGTTNIQYFGAGTRLSVL.

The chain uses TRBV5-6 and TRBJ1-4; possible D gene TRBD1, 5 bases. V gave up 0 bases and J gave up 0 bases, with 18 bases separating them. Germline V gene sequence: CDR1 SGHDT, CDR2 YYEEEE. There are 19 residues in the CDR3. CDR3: CASSLDGTRTGTTNEKLFF. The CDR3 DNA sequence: TGTGCCAGCAGCTTGGATGGGACTCGTACCGGAACAACTAATGAAAAACTGTTTTTT.

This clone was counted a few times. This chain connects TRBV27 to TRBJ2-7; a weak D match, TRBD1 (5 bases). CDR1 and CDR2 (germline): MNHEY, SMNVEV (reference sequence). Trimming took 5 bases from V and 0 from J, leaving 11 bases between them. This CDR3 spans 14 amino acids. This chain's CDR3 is CASSPGFPSYEQYF. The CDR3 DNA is TGTGCCAGCAGTCCAGGGTTCCCCTCCTACGAGCAGTACTTC.

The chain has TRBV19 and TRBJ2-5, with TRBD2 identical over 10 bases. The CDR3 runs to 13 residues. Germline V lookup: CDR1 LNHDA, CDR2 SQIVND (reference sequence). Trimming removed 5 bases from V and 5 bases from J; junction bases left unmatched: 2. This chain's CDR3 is CASSLAGDETQYF. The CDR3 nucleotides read TGTGCCAGTAGTCTAGCGGGAGACGAGACCCAGTACTTC.

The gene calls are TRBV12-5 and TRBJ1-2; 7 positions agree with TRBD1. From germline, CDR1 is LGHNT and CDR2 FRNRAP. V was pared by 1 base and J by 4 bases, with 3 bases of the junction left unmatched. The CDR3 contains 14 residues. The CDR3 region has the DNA TGTGCTAGTGGTTTGGATGGACAGGTCTATGGCTACACCTTC. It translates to CASGLDGQVYGYTF.

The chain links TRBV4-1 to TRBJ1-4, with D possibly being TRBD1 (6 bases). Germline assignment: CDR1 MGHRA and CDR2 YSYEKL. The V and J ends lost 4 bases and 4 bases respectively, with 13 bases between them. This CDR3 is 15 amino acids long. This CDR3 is CASSLLTGYNEKLFF. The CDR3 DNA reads TGCGCCAGCAGCCTTCTGACAGGATATAATGAAAAACTGTTTTTT.

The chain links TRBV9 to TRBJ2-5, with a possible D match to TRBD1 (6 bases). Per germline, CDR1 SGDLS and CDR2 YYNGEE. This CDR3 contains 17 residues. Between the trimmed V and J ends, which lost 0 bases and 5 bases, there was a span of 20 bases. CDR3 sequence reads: CASSVVSRTDGMETQYF. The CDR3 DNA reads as TGTGCCAGCAGCGTAGTATCAAGGACAGACGGTATGGAGACCCAGTACTTC.

CDR3 region: CASSARKGGYEKLFF. CDR3 bases: TGTGCCAGCAGTGCCCGGAAGGGAGGGTACGAAAAACTGTTTTTT. This chain joins TRBV2 and TRBJ1-4; D remains ambiguous. Between the trimmed V and J ends, which lost 4 bases and 8 bases, there was a span of 17 bases. The CDR3 totals 15 residues. CDR1 SNHLY and CDR2 FYNNEI come from the germline V gene.

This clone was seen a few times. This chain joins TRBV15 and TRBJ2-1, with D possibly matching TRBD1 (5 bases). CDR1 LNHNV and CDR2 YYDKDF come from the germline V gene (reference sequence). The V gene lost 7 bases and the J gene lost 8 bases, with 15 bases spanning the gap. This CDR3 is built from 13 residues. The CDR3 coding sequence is TGTGCCACCAAGGTCGGCAGGGTCGATGAGCAGTTCTTC. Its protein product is CATKVGRVDEQFF.

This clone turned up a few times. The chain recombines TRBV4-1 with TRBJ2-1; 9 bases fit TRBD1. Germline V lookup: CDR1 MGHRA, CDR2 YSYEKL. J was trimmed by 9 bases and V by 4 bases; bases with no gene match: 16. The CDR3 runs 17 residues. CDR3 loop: CASSPRDRAPRSGEQFF. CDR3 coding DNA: TGCGCCAGCAGCCCCCGGGACAGGGCGCCCCGGTCAGGTGAGCAGTTCTTC.

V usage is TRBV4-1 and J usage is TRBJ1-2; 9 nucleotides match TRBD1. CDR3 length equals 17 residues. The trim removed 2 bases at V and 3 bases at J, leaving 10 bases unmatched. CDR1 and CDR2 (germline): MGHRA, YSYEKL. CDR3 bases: TGCGCCAGCAGCCAACGCGCTCCGAGGGACAGGGACTATGGCTACACCTTC. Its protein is CASSQRAPRDRDYGYTF.

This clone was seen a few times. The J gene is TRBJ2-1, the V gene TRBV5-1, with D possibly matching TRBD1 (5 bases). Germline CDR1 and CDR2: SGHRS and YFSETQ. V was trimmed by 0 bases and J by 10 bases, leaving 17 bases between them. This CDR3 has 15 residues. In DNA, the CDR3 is TGCGCCAGCAGCTTGGTTCAGGGATCGGGTAGGGAGCAGTTCTTC. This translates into CASSLVQGSGREQFF.

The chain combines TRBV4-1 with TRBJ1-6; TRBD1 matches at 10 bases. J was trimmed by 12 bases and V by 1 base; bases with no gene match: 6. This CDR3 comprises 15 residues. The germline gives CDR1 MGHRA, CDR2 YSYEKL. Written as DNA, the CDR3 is TGCGCCAGCAGCCAAGCCGGGACAGGGGAGCTACCCCTCCACTTT. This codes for CASSQAGTGELPLHF.

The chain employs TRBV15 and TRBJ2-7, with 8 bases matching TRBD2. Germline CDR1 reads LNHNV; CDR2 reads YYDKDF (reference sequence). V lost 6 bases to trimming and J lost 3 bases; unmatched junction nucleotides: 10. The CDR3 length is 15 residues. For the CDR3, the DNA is TGTGCCACCAGGGTGAATTTGGCGGGGGGCTACGAGCAGTACTTC. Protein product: CATRVNLAGGYEQYF.

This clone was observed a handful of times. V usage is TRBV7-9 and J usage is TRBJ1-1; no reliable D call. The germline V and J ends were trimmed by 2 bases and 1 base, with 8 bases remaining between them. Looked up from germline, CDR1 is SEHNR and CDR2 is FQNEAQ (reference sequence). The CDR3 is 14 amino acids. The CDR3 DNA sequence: TGTGCCAGCAGCTTACAAAGGCCGAACACTGAAGCTTTCTTT. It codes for CASSLQRPNTEAFF.

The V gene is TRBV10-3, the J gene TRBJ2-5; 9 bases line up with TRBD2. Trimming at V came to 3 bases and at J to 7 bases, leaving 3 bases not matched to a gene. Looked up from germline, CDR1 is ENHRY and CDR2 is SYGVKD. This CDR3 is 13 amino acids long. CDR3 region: CAISDAGGLTQYF. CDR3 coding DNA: TGTGCCATCAGTGACGCGGGAGGGCTGACCCAGTACTTC.

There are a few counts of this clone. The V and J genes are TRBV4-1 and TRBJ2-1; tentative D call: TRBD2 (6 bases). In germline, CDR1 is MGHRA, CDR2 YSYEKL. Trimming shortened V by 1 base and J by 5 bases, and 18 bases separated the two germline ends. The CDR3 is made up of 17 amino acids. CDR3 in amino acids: CASSQARGAGGNNEQFF. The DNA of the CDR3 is TGCGCCAGCAGCCAAGCCCGGGGAGCGGGCGGGAACAATGAGCAGTTCTTC.

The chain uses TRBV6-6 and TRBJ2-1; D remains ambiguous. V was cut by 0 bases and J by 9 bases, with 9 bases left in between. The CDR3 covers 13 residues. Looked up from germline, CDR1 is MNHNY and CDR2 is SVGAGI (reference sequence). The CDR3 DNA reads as TGTGCCAGCAGTTACTCGAGCTTGGGTGAGCAGTTCTTC. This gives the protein CASSYSSLGEQFF.

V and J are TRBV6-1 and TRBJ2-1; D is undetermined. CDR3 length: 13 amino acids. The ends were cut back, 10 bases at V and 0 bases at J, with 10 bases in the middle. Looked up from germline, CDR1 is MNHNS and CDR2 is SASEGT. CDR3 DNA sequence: TGTGCCATTGGTCTCCGCTCCTACAATGAGCAGTTCTTC. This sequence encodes CAIGLRSYNEQFF.

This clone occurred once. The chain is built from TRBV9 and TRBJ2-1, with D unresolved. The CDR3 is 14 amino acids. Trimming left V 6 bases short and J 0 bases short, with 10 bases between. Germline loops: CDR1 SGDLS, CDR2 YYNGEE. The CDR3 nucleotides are TGTGCCAGCACTCCGCGTTCCTCCTACAATGAGCAGTTCTTC. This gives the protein CASTPRSSYNEQFF.

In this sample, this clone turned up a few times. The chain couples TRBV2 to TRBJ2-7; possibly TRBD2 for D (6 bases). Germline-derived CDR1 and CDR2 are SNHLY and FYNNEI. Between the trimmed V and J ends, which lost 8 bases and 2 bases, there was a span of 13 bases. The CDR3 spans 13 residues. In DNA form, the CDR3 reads TGTGCCAGCCTCGAGCGGGCTGCCTACGAGCAGTACTTC. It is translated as CASLERAAYEQYF. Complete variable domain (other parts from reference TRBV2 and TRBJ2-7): EPEVTQTPSHQVTQMGQEVILRCVPISNHLYFYWYRQILGQKVEFLVSFYNNEISEKSEIFDDQFSVERPDGSNFTLKIRSTKLEDSAMYFCASLERAAYEQYFGPGTRLTVT.

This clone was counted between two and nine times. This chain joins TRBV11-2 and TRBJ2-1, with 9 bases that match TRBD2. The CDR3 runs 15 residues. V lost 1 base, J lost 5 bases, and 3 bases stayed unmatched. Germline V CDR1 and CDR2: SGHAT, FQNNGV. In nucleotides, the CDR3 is TGTGCCAGCAGCTTAGTGACTAGCGGTAACAATGAGCAGTTCTTC. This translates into CASSLVTSGNNEQFF.

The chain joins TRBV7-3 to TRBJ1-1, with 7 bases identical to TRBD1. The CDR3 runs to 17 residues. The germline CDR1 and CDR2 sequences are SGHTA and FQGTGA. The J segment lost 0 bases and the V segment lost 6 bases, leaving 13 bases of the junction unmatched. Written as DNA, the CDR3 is TGTGCCAGCAGGTCCCGACAGGACAGGCATTTGAACACTGAAGCTTTCTTT. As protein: CASRSRQDRHLNTEAFF.

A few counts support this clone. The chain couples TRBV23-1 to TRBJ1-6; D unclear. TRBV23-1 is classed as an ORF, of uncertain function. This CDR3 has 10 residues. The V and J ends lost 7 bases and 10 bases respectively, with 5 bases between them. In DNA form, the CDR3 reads TGCGCCAGCATGCGGTCACCCCTCCACTTT. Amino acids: CASMRSPLHF.

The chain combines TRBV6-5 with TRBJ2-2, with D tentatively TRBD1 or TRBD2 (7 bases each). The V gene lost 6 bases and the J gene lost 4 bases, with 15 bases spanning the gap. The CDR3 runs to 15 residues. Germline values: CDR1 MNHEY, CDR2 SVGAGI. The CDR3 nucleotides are TGTGCCAGCAGCGGTGCAGGGGGGGGCACCGGGGAGCTGTTTTTT. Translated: CASSGAGGGTGELFF.